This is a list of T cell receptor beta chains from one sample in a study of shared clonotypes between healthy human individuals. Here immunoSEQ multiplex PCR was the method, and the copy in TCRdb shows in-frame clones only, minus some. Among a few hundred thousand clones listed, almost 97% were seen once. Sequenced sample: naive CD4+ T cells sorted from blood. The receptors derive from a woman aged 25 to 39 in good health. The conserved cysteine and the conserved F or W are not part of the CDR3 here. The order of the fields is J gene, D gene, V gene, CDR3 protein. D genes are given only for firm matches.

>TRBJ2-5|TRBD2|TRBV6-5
ASRMGLAGPETQY
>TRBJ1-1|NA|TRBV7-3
ASSLIKGVEAF
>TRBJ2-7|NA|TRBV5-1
ASSLQGGGPDEQY
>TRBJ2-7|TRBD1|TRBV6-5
ASSYAGTESYEQY
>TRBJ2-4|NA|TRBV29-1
SVGGDYRGENIQY
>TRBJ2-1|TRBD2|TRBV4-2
ASSQRYEAGPPREQF
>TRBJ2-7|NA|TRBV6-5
ASSYGRGPYEQY
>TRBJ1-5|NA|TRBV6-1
ASSVGGLRRNQPQH
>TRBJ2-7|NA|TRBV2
ASSESFEQY
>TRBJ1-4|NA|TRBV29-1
SFQSGNEKLF
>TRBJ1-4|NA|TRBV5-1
ASSLRAGENEKLF
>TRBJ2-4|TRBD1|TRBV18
ASSRTEVRDRDVKNIQY
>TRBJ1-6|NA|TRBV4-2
ASSPGAAPLH
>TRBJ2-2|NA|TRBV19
ASSIDGLGTEYVRF
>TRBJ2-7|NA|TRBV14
ASSRQGLGEQY
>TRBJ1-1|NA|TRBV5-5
ASSQNNPTEAF
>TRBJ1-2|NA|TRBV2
ASSLPGRSYGYT
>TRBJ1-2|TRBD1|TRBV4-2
ASSQPGGDYGYT
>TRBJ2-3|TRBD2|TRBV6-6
ASSYGLAGVDTQY
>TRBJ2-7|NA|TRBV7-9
ASSLRTQGEQY
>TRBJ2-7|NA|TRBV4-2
ASSQAADSYEQY
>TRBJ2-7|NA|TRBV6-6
ASSYDPYEQY
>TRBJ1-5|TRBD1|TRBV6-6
ASSYGTANQPQH
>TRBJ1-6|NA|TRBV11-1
ASSLQGNSPLH
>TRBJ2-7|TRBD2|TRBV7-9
ASSIWTASTASGSYEQY
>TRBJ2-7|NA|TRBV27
ASSLSQGLEQY
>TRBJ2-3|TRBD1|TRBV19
ASSRDRGKPSTDTQY
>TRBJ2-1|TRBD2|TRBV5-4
ASSPGLLAGHREEF
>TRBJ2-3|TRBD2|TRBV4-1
ASSQRTSGSAWSTDTQY